This T cell receptor (beta chain) is drawn from a study of blood T cell repertoires in COVID-19. Original analysis: Reference gene primer amplification yielded estimated nucleated cell counts. Assay: immunoSEQ multiplex PCR; the TCRdb copy retains only in-frame clones and omits some. The DNA was the basis for D and trimming; V, J and clone size are from that table. The table records fewer than 350,000 clones, 85% of them present only once. Participant age was roughly 18 to 100 years, and participants resided in fewer than 25 US areas. Categorization into cohorts depended on clinical history that participants reported. Shortly before study entry, within 2 weeks, exposed participants had met a COVID-19 case. The sequence derives from a woman in her 30s who had been exposed to COVID-19. The sequenced sample was PBMCs or T cells enriched from blood (not recorded which).

Here the CDR3 reads CASSYPPRDRGKGNEQFF. DNA of the CDR3: TGTGCCAGCAGTTACCCTCCCCGGGACAGGGGTAAAGGCAATGAGCAGTTCTTC. The chain links TRBV27 to TRBJ2-1; 10 positions match TRBD1. Per germline, CDR1 MNHEY and CDR2 SMNVEV (reference sequence). V shed 4 bases, J shed 6 bases, and the junction held 15 bases outside the gene matches. CDR3 length: 18 amino acids.